The source of this T cell receptor beta chain is a study of blood T cell repertoires in COVID-19. Study summary: Some COVID-19 samples were acute and others convalescent; all came from the United States, Italy and Spain. T cells, B-cell-depleted T cells, or PBMCs supplied cDNA or gDNA.

In the authors' methods: Scientists estimated how many nucleated cells there were by amplifying reference gene primers. Only in-frame clones appear in the TCRdb table, and some are missing; sequencing was by immunoSEQ multiplex PCR. V and J calls and clone size come straight from that table; D and trimming were deduced from the DNA. The top ten hold 16% of the sample, which has about 34,000 clones, approximately 80% seen once. The V and J ends lost 5 bases and 7 bases respectively, with 24 bases between them. The CDR3 is 17 amino acids. Germline CDR1 is SGHVS and CDR2 is FQNEAQ. This TCR was recovered from a human donor in a cohort sampled during active COVID-19. The V gene is TRBV7-8, the J gene TRBJ1-5, with D possibly matching TRBD1 (6 bases). Sequenced input: peripheral blood. The CDR3 sequence: CASSPFFPPGGGQPQHF. DNA of the CDR3: TGTGCCAGCAGCCCCTTTTTCCCCCCGGGGGGCGGACAGCCCCAGCATTTT.